A selection of T cell receptor beta chains follows, all from one sample in a study of blood T cell repertoires in COVID-19. This table comes from immunoSEQ multiplex PCR, and its TCRdb copy is limited to in-frame clones, with some not included. This sample yields about 250,000 clones, of which around 87% are seen a single time; about 1.6% belongs to the top ten. Sequencing was carried out using PBMCs or T cells enriched from blood (not recorded which). These receptor sequences come from a woman in her forties or fifties who had recovered from COVID-19. Each CDR3 is given with its conserved first and last residue. Each record gives: J gene, V gene, D gene, CDR3 protein. A D gene is named only where the DNA matches it firmly.

>TRBJ1-2|TRBV30|TRBD1
CAWRLGTGGYYGYTF
>TRBJ2-3|TRBV5-1|TRBD1
CASSFGLFQGVADTQYF
>TRBJ1-2|TRBV19|TRBD1
CASSAQGARGYGYTF
>TRBJ2-2|TRBV7-9|TRBD2
CASSWGLAGLNTGELFF
>TRBJ2-1|TRBV11-2|-
CASSLPHNEQFF
>TRBJ2-1|TRBV5-6|TRBD2
CASNPLGPAGGLNEQFF
>TRBJ2-5|TRBV10-3|-
CAISESGGTETQYF
>TRBJ1-4|TRBV4-2|TRBD1
CASSRQGEDEKLFF
>TRBJ1-4|TRBV18|TRBD1
CASSTNTGTGEEKLFF
>TRBJ2-1|TRBV2|-
CASSRLMRFF
>TRBJ2-7|TRBV2|-
CASSEALRGETYEQYF
>TRBJ1-1|TRBV29-1|-
CSVEGAPGPKNTEAFF
>TRBJ1-4|TRBV28|TRBD1
CASSLRGQVYEKLFF
>TRBJ2-3|TRBV9|TRBD2
CASSLGLAGDTQYF
>TRBJ1-1|TRBV7-9|TRBD1
CASSLRQGVVTEAFF
>TRBJ2-1|TRBV24-1|-
CATSDLRESYNEQFF
>TRBJ2-3|TRBV2|-
CASSAFLASTDTQYF
>TRBJ1-5|TRBV18|-
CASSPEAINQPQHF
>TRBJ2-3|TRBV6-5|-
CASSPPGDTQYF
>TRBJ2-1|TRBV19|-
CASSIVEGTYNEQFF
>TRBJ2-2|TRBV11-2|TRBD2
CASSLVPGGAGELFF
>TRBJ2-3|TRBV7-9|TRBD2
CASSPSGGSADTQYF
>TRBJ2-1|TRBV6-1|TRBD2
CASSAGTSSVNEQFF
>TRBJ2-7|TRBV7-2|-
CASSLGSAERIYEQYF
>TRBJ1-1|TRBV13|-
CASSHGGGIGTEAFF
>TRBJ1-1|TRBV11-2|-
CASSSLRERTEAFF
>TRBJ1-2|TRBV5-1|TRBD1
CASSLGTGGGYTF
>TRBJ2-5|TRBV5-8|-
CASRAREGQETQYF
>TRBJ2-2|TRBV11-2|TRBD1
CASSSRSGTANTGELFF
>TRBJ2-5|TRBV28|TRBD1
CASLTFGTGRQETQYF
>TRBJ2-3|TRBV7-2|-
CASSSGWGTDTQYF
>TRBJ2-7|TRBV6-5|-
CASRNKTGFYEQYF
>TRBJ2-2|TRBV5-1|TRBD2
CASSWTSGRWNTGELFF
>TRBJ2-1|TRBV7-3|-
CASSLWDPREWISGRSYNEQFF
>TRBJ2-7|TRBV18|TRBD2
CASSPGGVRLAEQYF
>TRBJ2-1|TRBV2|-
CASRPGASYNEQFF